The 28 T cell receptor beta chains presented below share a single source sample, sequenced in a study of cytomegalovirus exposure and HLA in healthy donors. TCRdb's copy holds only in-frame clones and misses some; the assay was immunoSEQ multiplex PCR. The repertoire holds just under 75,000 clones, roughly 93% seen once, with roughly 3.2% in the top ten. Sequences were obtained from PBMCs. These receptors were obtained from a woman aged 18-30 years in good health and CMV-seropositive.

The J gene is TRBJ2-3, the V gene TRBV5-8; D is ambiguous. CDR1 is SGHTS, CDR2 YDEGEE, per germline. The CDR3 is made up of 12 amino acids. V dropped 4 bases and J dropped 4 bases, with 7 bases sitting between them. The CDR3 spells CASSRVPDTQYF. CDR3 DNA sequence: TGTGCCAGCAGCCGGGTCCCAGATACGCAGTATTTT.

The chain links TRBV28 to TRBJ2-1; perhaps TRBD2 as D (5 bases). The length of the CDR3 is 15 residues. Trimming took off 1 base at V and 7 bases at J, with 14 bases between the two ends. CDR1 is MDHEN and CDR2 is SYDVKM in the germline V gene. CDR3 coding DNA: TGTGCCAGCAGTTTATCAGCGGTCCCGGGGAATGAGCAGTTCTTC. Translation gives CASSLSAVPGNEQFF.

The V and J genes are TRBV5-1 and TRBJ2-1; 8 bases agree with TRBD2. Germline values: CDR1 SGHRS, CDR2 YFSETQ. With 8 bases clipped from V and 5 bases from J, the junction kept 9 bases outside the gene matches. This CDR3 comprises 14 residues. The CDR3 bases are TGCGCCAGTCAGTCCGGGACTAGGAACAATGAGCAGTTCTTC. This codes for CASQSGTRNNEQFF.

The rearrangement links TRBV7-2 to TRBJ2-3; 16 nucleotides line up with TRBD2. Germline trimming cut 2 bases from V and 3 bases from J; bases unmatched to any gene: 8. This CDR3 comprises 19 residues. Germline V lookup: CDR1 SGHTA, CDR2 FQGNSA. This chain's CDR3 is CASSLFPGTSGGATDTQYF. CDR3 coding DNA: TGTGCCAGCAGCTTATTCCCTGGGACTAGCGGGGGGGCTACAGATACGCAGTATTTT.

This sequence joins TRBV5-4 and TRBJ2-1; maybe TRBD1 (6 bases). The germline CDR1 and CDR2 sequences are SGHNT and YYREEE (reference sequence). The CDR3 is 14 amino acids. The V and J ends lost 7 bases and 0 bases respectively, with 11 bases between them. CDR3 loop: CASEHRDSYNEQFF. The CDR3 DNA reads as TGTGCCAGCGAACACAGGGACTCCTACAATGAGCAGTTCTTC.

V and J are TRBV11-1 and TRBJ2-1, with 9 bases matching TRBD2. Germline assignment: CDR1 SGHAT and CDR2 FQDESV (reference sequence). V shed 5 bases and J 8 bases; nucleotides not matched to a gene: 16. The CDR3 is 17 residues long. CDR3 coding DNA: TGTGCCAGCAGCCCAATCTCCGGGACTAGCTGGTTCGATGAGCAGTTCTTC. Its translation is CASSPISGTSWFDEQFF.

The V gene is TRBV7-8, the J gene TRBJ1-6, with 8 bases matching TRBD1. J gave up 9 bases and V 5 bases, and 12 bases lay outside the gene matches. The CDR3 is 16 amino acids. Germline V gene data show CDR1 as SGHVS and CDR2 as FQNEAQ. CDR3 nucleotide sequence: TGTGCCAGCAGCCCGAGCGGACAGGGTCAACGTTCACCCCTCCACTTT. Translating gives CASSPSGQGQRSPLHF.

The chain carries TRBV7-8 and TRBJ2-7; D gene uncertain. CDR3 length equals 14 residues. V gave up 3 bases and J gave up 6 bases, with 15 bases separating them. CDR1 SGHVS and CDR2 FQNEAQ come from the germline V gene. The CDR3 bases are TGTGCCAGCAGCTTTCTACCCCGAGAGTCCGAGCAGTACTTC. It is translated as CASSFLPRESEQYF.

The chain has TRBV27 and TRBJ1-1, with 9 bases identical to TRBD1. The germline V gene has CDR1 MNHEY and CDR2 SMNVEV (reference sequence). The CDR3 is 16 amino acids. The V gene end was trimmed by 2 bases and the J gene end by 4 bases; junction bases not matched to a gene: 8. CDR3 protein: CASSLTGQGRSTEAFF. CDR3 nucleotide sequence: TGTGCCAGCAGTTTAACGGGACAGGGTAGGAGCACTGAAGCTTTCTTT.

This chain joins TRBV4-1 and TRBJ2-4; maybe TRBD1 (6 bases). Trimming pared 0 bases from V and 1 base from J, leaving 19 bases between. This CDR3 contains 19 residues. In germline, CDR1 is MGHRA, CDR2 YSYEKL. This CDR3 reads CASSQEGTREVSAKNIQYF. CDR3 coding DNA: TGCGCCAGCAGCCAAGAAGGGACAAGAGAGGTGTCGGCCAAAAACATTCAGTACTTC.

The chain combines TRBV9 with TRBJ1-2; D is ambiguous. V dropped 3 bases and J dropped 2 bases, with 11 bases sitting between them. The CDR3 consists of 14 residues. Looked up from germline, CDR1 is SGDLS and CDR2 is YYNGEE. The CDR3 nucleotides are TGTGCCAGCAGCGCGGGGTCTGGGAACTATGGCTACACCTTC. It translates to CASSAGSGNYGYTF.

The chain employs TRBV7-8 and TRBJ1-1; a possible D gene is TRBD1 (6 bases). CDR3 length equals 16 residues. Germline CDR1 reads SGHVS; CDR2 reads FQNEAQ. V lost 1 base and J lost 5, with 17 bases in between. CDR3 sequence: CASSLGHRDIGTEAFF. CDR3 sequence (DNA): TGTGCCAGCAGCTTAGGTCACCGGGACATTGGGACTGAAGCTTTCTTT.

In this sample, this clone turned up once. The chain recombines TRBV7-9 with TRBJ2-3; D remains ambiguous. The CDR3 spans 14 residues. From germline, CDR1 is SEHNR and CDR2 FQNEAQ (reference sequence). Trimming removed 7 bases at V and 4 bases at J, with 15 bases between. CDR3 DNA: TGTGCCAGCACCCCCTCACTGAGGCCAGATACGCAGTATTTT. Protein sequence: CASTPSLRPDTQYF.

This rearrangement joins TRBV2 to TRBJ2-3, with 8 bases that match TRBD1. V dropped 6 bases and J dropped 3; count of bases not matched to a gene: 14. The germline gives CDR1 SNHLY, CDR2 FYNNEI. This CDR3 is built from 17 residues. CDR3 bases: TGTGCCAGCAGAGACCTTTGGACAGGGATAACGACAGATACGCAGTATTTT. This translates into CASRDLWTGITTDTQYF.

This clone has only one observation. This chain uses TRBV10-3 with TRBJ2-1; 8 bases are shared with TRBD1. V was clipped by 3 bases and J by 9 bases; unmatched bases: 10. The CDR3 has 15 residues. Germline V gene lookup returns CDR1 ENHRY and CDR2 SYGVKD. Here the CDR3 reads CAISDIGTGKIEQFF. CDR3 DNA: TGTGCCATCAGTGATATAGGGACAGGAAAGATTGAGCAGTTCTTC.

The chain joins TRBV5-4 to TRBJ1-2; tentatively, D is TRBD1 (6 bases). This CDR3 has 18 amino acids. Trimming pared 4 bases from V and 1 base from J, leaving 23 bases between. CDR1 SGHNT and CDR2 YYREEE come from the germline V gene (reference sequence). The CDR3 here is CASSPGSGGGRGNYGYTF. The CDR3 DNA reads TGTGCCAGCAGCCCAGGATCGGGCGGGGGGCGAGGTAACTATGGCTACACCTTC.

CDR3 bases: TGTGCCAGCAGCGCGACAGGGGGAAGCACCGGGGAGCTGTTTTTT. Translating gives CASSATGGSTGELFF. The chain recombines TRBV11-3 with TRBJ2-2; TRBD1 aligns across 9 bases. The CDR3 consists of 15 residues. Unmatched junction bases numbered 5, after V lost 5 bases and J lost 4 bases. The germline V gene has CDR1 SGHNT and CDR2 YENEEA.

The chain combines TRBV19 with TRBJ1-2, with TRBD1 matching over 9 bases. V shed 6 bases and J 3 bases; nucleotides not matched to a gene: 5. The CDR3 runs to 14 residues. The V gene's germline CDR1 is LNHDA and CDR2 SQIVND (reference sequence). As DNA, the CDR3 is TGTGCCAGTAGGGGACAGGGCTTGGACTATGGCTACACCTTC. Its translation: CASRGQGLDYGYTF.

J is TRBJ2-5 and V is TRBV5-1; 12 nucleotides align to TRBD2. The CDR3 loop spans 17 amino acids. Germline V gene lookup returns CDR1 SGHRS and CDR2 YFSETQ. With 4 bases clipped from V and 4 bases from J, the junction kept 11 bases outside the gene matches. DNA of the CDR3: TGCGCCAGCAGCCGTAGCGGGCTAGCGGGGGGGCCAGAGACCCAGTACTTC. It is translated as CASSRSGLAGGPETQYF. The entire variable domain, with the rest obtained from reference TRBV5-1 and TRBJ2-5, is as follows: KAGVTQTPRYLIKTRGQQVTLSCSPISGHRSVSWYQQTPGQGLQFLFEYFSETQRNKGNFPGRFSGRQFSNSRSEMNVSTLELGDSALYLCASSRSGLAGGPETQYFGPGTRLLVL.

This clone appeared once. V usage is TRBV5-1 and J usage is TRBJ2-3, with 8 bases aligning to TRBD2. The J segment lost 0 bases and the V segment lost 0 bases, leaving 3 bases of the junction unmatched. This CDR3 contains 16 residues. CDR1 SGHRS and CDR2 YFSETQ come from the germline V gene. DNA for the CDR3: TGCGCCAGCAGCTTGGATGGCGGGGGGAGCACAGATACGCAGTATTTT. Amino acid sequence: CASSLDGGGSTDTQYF. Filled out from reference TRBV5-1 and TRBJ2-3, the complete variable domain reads KAGVTQTPRYLIKTRGQQVTLSCSPISGHRSVSWYQQTPGQGLQFLFEYFSETQRNKGNFPGRFSGRQFSNSRSEMNVSTLELGDSALYLCASSLDGGGSTDTQYFGPGTRLTVL.

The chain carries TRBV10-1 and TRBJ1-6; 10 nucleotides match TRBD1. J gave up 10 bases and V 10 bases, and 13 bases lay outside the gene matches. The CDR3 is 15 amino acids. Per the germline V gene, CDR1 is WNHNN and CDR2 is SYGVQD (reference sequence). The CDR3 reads CATIGTGEGLSPLHF. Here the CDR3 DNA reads TGCGCCACCATAGGGACAGGGGAGGGTTTATCACCCCTCCACTTT.

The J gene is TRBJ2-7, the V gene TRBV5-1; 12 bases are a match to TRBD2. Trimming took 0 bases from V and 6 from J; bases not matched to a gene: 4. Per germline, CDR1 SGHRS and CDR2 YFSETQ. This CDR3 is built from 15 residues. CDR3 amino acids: CASSLALAGGREQYF. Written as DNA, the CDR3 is TGCGCCAGCAGCTTGGCCCTAGCGGGAGGGCGCGAGCAGTACTTC.

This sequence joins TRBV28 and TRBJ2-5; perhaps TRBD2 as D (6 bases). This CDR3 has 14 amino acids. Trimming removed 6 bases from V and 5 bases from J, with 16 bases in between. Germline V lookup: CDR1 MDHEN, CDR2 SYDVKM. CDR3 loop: CASRLGGAGETQYF. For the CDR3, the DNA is TGTGCCAGCAGACTGGGCGGAGCGGGTGAGACCCAGTACTTC.

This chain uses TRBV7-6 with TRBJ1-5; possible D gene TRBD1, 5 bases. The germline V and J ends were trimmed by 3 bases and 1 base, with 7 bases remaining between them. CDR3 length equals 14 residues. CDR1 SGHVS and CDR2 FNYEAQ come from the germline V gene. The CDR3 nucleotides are TGTGCCAGCAGCTTGAAGGGGAGCAATCAGCCCCAGCATTTT. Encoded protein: CASSLKGSNQPQHF.

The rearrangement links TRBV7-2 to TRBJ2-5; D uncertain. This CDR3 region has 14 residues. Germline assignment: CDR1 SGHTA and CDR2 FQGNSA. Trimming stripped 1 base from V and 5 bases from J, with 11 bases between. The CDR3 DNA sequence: TGTGCCAGCAGCTTAGACATGCTTGTGGAGACCCAGTACTTC. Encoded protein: CASSLDMLVETQYF.

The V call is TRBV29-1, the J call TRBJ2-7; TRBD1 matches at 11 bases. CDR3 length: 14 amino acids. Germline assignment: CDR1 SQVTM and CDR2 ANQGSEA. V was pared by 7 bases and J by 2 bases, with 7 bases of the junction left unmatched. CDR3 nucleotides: TGCAGCGCTGGAGGGACAGGGGGGACCTACGAGCAGTACTTC. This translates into CSAGGTGGTYEQYF.

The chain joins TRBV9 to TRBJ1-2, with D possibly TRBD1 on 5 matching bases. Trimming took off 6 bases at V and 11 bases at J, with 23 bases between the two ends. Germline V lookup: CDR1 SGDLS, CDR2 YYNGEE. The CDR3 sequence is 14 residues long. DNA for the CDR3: TGTGCCAGCACCGTTACCTGGGACTCCCAGGGATACACCTTC. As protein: CASTVTWDSQGYTF.

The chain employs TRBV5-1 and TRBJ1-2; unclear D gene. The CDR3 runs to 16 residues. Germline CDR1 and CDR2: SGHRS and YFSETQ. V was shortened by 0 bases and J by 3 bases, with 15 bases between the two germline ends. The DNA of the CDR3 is TGCGCCAGCAGCTTGGGTGGAGGGTCTATCGACTATGGCTACACCTTC. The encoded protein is CASSLGGGSIDYGYTF.